This T cell receptor (beta chain) was recovered during a study of identical twins (TCRdb year 2016). Regarding the research as a whole: The study deep-sequenced TCR alpha and beta repertoires from monozygotic twins, unrelated adults of various ages and cord blood to test whether fetal clonotypes persist. To rule out contamination, the twin experiments were replicated at different times with different library preparation protocols. Paper-wide results and their limitations: Recombination models systematically underestimated out-of-frame TCR alpha sharing in monozygotic twins but agreed with sharing between unrelated individuals. Compared with coincidental sharing between unrelated individuals, an excess of low generation-probability sequences was observed among out-of-frame TCR alpha sequences shared between twins. Because the same donors could not be followed over many years, conclusions were based on cross-sectional statistical analysis. Zero-insertion analyses could be partly confounded by invariant T cells such as MAIT and iNKT, although diverse VJ usage argued against such confounding for most clonotypes. A weaker excess of twin sharing was found in beta out-of-frame sequences because the signal-to-noise ratio was lowered by fewer shared sequences. Abundant cord blood beta clonotypes had fewer insertions, young adult naive repertoires showed a similar but weaker trend, and memory repertoires showed no such trend.

Only healthy Caucasian donors were included. Three pairs of female monozygotic twins, all aged 18 to 29 years, were included in the twin cohort. Positive isolation kits from Invitrogen were used to isolate the CD4+ and CD8+ T cell populations. The germline V gene encodes CDR1 MNHEY and CDR2 SMNVEV (reference sequence). V is cut back by 5 bases and J by 10 bases, with 7 bases in the junction unmatched. Its CDR3 holds 13 amino acids, cysteine through phenylalanine. The CDR3 DNA has 39 bases and is translated from base 1. The library relied on 5' RACE. Sequencing used an Illumina HiSeq 2000. A universal primer binding site was added through template switching, and the final cDNA carried a unique molecular identifier so that TCR cDNA molecules could be counted accurately. First-strand cDNA for TCR alpha and beta chains was synthesized from specific primers in the conserved constant-segment region. To control for contamination, every cDNA library was double barcoded, receiving both a SMART-Mk sample barcode and Illumina barcodes. Two successive PCR steps introduced TruSeq adapter sequences along with Illumina sample barcodes. The Illumina HiSeq platform was used with custom primers to sequence TCR alpha and beta cDNA libraries. Regarding the original processing steps: MiGEC was used to process raw reads and extract unique molecular identifiers, and MiXCR was used to find CDR3 positions. Recombination models were inferred per individual with the repgenHMM and IGoR tools using an EM algorithm. The tcR package in R was used for shared clonotype analysis, with sharing normalized by the product of cloneset sizes. To study raw recombination without the effects of thymic and clonal selection, out-of-frame nonproductive sequences were analyzed. TCRdb reprocessed the public reads (quality trimming at Q25 with fastp, clone calling with MiXCR) and kept in-frame beta chains. Rows with one shared CDR3 protein collapse into an entry with the most common genes and DNA. TCRdb, not the authors, supplied the V and J calls. Recorded for this sample are 300,000 to 400,000 distinct CDR3 sequences; 9% to 15% of them occurred a single time. Of the sample, around 7.8% is held by the ten largest clones.

A note on this clonotype: What this receptor recognizes is not known. Qualities for individual bases were not recorded, and no much larger clone is one base off.

This sample was shared with a second study, whose subject was yellow fever vaccine responses in identical twins. As that second study puts it: The authors reported that the T cell response to vaccination in identical twins appeared partly convergent and partly personalized. The study precisely tracked vaccine-responding T cell clones in identical twins.

Sequencing was carried out using CD8+ T cells sorted from blood. Recombination linked TRBV27 to TRBJ1-1; 10 bases in between match TRBD1. The receptor's source is a woman aged 18-29 years in good health. The nucleotide sequence reads as follows: TGTGCCAGCAGTCAAGGGACAGGGGTTCCAGCTTTCTTT. Translation gives CASSQGTGVPAFF.